This T cell receptor (beta chain) was sequenced in a study of beta chain features in type 1 diabetes. Study-wide context: In age, gender and cell yields, patients were similar to healthy donors.

This clone was observed at least ten times. Expressed TCRB transcripts were sequenced because the entire RNA isolate underwent reverse transcription. The protocol was immunoSEQ multiplex PCR, while the TCRdb copy is restricted to in-frame clones and leaves out a portion. The repertoire consists of 860,000 or so clones, with 15% to 20% occurring once and the leading ten covering 0.02% to 0.03%. Germline trimming cut 5 bases from V and 9 bases from J; bases unmatched to any gene: 4. Germline V gene sequence: CDR1 SEHNR, CDR2 FQNEAQ (reference sequence). The CDR3 extends over 15 amino acids. Averaging around 120 mL, one heparinised blood draw was given by each donor.

The V call is TRBV7-9, the J call TRBJ2-1; 16 bases are shared with TRBD2. This clonotype was sampled from a woman under 30 in good health. Source material: naive CD4+ T cells from blood. The CDR3 loop is CASSGGTSGRGEQFF. The CDR3, as DNA: TGTGCCAGCAGCGGCGGGACTAGCGGGAGGGGTGAGCAGTTCTTC.